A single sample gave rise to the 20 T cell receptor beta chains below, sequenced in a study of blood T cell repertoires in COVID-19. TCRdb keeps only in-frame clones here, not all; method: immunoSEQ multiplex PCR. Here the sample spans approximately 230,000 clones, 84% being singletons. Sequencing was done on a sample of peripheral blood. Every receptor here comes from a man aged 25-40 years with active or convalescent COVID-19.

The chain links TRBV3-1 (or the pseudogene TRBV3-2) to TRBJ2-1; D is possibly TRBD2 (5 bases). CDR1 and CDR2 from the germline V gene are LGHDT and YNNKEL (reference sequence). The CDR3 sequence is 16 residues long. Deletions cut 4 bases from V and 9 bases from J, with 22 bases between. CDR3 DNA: TGTGCCAGCAGCCTCCGAGGTTACACGGTCGAGGGTGAGCAGTTCTTC. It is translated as CASSLRGYTVEGEQFF.

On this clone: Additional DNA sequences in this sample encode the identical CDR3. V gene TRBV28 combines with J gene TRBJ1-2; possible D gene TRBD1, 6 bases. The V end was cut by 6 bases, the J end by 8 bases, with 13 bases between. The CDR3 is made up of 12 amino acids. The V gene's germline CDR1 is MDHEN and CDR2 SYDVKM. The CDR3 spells CASSLQGWGYTF. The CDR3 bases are TGTGCCAGCAGCCTACAGGGATGGGGCTACACCTTC.

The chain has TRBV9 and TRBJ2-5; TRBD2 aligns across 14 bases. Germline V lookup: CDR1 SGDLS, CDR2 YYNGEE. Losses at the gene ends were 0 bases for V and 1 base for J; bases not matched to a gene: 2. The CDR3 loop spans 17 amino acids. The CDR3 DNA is TGTGCCAGCAGCGTAGGGACTAGCGGGGGGCTCCAAGAGACCCAGTACTTC. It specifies CASSVGTSGGLQETQYF.

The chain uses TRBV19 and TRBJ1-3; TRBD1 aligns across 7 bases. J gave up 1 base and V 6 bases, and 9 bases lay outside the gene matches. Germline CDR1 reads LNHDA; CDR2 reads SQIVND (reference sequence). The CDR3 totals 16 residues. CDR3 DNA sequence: TGTGCCAGTAGCGTTACAGGGGTCGTTTCTGGAAACACCATATATTTT. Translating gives CASSVTGVVSGNTIYF.

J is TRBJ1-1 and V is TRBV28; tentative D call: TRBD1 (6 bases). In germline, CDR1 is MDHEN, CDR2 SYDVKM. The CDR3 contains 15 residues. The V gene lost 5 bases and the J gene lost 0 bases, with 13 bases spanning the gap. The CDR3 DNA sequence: TGTGCCAGCAGTCCAGGGGCCAACCTGAACACTGAAGCTTTCTTT. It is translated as CASSPGANLNTEAFF.

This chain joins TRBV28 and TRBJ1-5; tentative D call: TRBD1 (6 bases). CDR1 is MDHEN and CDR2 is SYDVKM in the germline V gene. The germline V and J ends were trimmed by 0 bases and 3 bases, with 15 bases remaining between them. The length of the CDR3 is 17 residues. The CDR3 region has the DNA TGTGCCAGCAGTTTATGGCAGGGCAGGGGCAACAATCAGCCCCAGCATTTT. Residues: CASSLWQGRGNNQPQHF. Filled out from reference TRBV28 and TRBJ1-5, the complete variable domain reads DVKVTQSSRYLVKRTGEKVFLECVQDMDHENMFWYRQDPGLGLRLIYFSYDVKMKEKGDIPEGYSVSREKKERFSLILESASTNQTSMYLCASSLWQGRGNNQPQHFGDGTRLSIL.

The CDR3 protein is CASSQELGTQPQHF. The CDR3 bases are TGTGCCAGCAGCCAAGAACTGGGCACTCAGCCCCAGCATTTT. The genes are TRBV3-1 (or the pseudogene TRBV3-2) and TRBJ1-5; unclear D gene. V was pared by 0 bases and J by 6 bases, with 9 bases between. This CDR3 has 14 residues. Germline CDR1 and CDR2: LGHDT and YNNKEL (reference sequence).

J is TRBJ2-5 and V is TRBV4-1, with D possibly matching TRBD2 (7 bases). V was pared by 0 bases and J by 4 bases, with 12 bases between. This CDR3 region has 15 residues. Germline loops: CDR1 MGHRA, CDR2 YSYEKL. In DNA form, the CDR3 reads TGCGCCAGCAGCCAAGATCAACGGGGGGCAGAGACCCAGTACTTC. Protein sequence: CASSQDQRGAETQYF.

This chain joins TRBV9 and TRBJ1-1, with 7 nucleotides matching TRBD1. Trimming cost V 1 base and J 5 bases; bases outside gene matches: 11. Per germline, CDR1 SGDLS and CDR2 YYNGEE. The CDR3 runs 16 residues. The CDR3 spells CASSVWAGGIGTEAFF. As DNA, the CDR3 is TGTGCCAGCAGCGTATGGGCAGGGGGGATAGGTACTGAAGCTTTCTTT.

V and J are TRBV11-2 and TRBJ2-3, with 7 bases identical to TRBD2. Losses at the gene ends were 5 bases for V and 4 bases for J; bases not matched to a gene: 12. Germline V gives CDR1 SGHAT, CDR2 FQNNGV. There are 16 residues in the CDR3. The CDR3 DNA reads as TGTGCCAGCAGCCCCGTTGTGGGAGGGATGGCAGATACGCAGTATTTT. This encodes CASSPVVGGMADTQYF.

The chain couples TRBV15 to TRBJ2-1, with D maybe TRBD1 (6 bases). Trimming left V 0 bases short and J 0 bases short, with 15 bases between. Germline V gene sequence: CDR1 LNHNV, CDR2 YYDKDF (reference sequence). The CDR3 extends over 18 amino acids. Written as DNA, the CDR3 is TGTGCCACCAGCAGAGATCTGTGGGGGCCGGACTCCTACAATGAGCAGTTCTTC. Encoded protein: CATSRDLWGPDSYNEQFF.

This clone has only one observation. The CDR3 reads CASSLGAGPGNEQFF. Written as DNA, the CDR3 is TGTGCCAGCAGCTTAGGAGCGGGACCCGGGAATGAGCAGTTCTTC. The V and J genes are TRBV7-3 and TRBJ2-1; 7 bases align to TRBD2. CDR3 length: 15 amino acids. V shed 2 bases and J 7 bases; nucleotides not matched to a gene: 8. CDR1 is SGHTA and CDR2 is FQGTGA in the germline V gene.

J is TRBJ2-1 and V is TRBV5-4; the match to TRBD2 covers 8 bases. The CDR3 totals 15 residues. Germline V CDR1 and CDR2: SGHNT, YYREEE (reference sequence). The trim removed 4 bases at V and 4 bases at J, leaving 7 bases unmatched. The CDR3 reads CASSGGERGYNEQFF. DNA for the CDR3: TGTGCCAGCAGCGGTGGCGAGCGGGGGTACAATGAGCAGTTCTTC.

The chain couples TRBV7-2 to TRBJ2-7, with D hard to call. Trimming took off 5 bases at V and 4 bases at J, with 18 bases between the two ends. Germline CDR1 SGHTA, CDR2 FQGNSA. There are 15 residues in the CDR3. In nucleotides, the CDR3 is TGTGCCAGCAGCATTGACGCAGGTTGGGTATACGAGCAGTACTTC. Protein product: CASSIDAGWVYEQYF.

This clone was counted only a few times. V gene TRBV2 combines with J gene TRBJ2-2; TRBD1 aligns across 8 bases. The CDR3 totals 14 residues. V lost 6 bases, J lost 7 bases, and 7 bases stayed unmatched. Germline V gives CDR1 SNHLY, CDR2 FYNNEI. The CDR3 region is CASSSQGVSGELFF. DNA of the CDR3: TGTGCCAGCAGCTCACAGGGGGTGAGCGGGGAGCTGTTTTTT. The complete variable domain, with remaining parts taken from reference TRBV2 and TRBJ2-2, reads EPEVTQTPSHQVTQMGQEVILRCVPISNHLYFYWYRQILGQKVEFLVSFYNNEISEKSEIFDDQFSVERPDGSNFTLKIRSTKLEDSAMYFCASSSQGVSGELFFGEGSRLTVL.

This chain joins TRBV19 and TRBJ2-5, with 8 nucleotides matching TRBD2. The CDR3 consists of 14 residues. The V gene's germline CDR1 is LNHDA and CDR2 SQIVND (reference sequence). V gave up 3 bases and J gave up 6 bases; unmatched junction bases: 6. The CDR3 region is CASSIQAGAQTQYF. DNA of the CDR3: TGTGCCAGTAGTATCCAAGCGGGGGCCCAGACCCAGTACTTC.

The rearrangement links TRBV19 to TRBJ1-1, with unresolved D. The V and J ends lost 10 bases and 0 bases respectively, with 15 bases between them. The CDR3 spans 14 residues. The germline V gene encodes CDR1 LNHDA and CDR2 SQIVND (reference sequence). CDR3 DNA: TGTGCCACAAGCGGCTCTTTCCTGAACACTGAAGCTTTCTTT. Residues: CATSGSFLNTEAFF. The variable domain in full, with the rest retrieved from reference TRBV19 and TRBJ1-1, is DGGITQSPKYLFRKEGQNVTLSCEQNLNHDAMYWYRQDPGQGLRLIYYSQIVNDFQKGDIAEGYSVSREKKESFPLTVTSAQKNPTAFYLCATSGSFLNTEAFFGQGTRLTVV.

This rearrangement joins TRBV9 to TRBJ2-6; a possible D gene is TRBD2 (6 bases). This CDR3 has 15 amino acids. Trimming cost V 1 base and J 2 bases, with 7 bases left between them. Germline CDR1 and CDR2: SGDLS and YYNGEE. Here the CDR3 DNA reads TGTGCCAGCAGCGTACCGGGAGCTGGGGCCAACGTCCTGACTTTC. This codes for CASSVPGAGANVLTF.

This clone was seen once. This CDR3 reads CASSPLAGGRETQYF. In nucleotides, the CDR3 is TGTGCCAGCTCACCCCTAGCGGGGGGGCGGGAGACCCAGTACTTC. V gene TRBV18 combines with J gene TRBJ2-5; TRBD2 matches 12 bases. Germline lookup yields CDR1 KGHSH and CDR2 LQKENI. V shed 3 bases and J 5 bases; nucleotides not matched to a gene: 4. The CDR3 is 15 amino acids. The full variable domain, with the rest looked up from reference TRBV18 and TRBJ2-5, is NAGVMQNPRHLVRRRGQEARLRCSPMKGHSHVYWYRQLPEEGLKFMVYLQKENIIDESGMPKERFSAEFPKEGPSILRIQQVVRGDSAAYFCASSPLAGGRETQYFGPGTRLLVL.

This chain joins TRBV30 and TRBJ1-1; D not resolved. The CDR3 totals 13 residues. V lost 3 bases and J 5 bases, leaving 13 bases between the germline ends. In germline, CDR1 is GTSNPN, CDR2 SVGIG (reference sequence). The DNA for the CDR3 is TGTGCCTGGAGGAATAGGGCGGGGACTGAAGCTTTCTTT. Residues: CAWRNRAGTEAFF.